Presented here are 9 T cell receptor beta chains from one specimen sequenced in a study of blood T cell repertoires in COVID-19. Some clones are missing from TCRdb's copy, which holds only in-frame ones; the method was immunoSEQ multiplex PCR. The top ten clones hold 2.1% of a sample with 310,000 or so clones, around 86% of them seen once. Specimen: peripheral blood. The receptors derive from a woman aged 25 to 39 who had recovered from COVID-19.

The gene calls are TRBV21-1 and TRBJ1-6; the DNA was not compared with TRBD1, the D call given in the table. TRBV21-1 is described as a pseudogene. This CDR3 contains 14 residues. The CDR3 DNA reads TGTGCCAGCAGCGCAGGGGGCGGACCCAGACCCCTCCACTTT. Residues: CASSAGGGPRPLHF.

This chain links TRBV12-3 or TRBV12-4 with TRBJ2-7, with 9 positions matching TRBD2. There are 13 residues in the CDR3. V shed 6 bases and J 4 bases; nucleotides not matched to a gene: 4. CDR3 bases: TGTGCCAGCAGGCTAGCGGGGTCTTACGAGCAGTACTTC. Encoded protein: CASRLAGSYEQYF.

The chain carries TRBV6-5 and TRBJ2-3; 12 bases are shared with TRBD2. The junction had 4 bases not matched to a gene; V was cut back by 7 bases and J by 2 bases. The CDR3 length is 15 residues. In germline, CDR1 is MNHEY, CDR2 SVGAGI. CDR3 DNA sequence: TGTGCCAGCAAGAGACTAGCGGGAGTCACAGATACGCAGTATTTT. Protein: CASKRLAGVTDTQYF.

This clone ranks as medium-sized. V and J are TRBV7-2 and TRBJ2-3, with 9 positions matching TRBD2. V gave up 1 base and J gave up 0 bases; unmatched junction bases: 2. The CDR3 contains 16 residues. Germline CDR1 and CDR2: SGHTA and FQGNSA. CDR3 amino acids: CASSLGLAASTDTQYF. The CDR3 coding sequence is TGTGCCAGCAGCTTAGGACTAGCGGCTAGCACAGATACGCAGTATTTT. The full variable domain, in which reference TRBV7-2 and TRBJ2-3 provide the parts outside the CDR3, is GAGVSQSPSNKVTEKGKDVELRCDPISGHTALYWYRQSLGQGLEFLIYFQGNSAPDKSGLPSDRFSAERTGGSVSTLTIQRTQQEDSAVYLCASSLGLAASTDTQYFGPGTRLTVL.

This chain connects TRBV28 to TRBJ2-3; D might be TRBD2 (5 bases). This CDR3 is built from 14 residues. The germline gives CDR1 MDHEN, CDR2 SYDVKM. Trimming removed 8 bases at V and 0 bases at J, with 12 bases between. The CDR3 is CASSGLQSTDTQYF. In DNA, the CDR3 is TGTGCCAGCTCGGGGTTGCAGAGCACAGATACGCAGTATTTT.

The V gene is TRBV5-1, the J gene TRBJ1-2; 7 bases line up with TRBD1. J gave up 7 bases and V 0 bases, and 6 bases lay outside the gene matches. The CDR3 runs to 14 residues. Germline loops: CDR1 SGHRS, CDR2 YFSETQ. The CDR3 here is CASSLAGTESGYTF. The CDR3 DNA reads TGCGCCAGCAGCTTGGCCGGGACAGAATCTGGCTACACCTTC.

The V gene is TRBV6-5, the J gene TRBJ1-4; D is undetermined. This CDR3 comprises 15 residues. Germline V lookup: CDR1 MNHEY, CDR2 SVGAGI. Trimming shortened V by 6 bases and J by 3 bases, and 14 bases separated the two germline ends. The CDR3 protein is CASSQRRSPNEKLFF. As DNA, the CDR3 is TGTGCCAGCAGCCAACGAAGGAGCCCTAATGAAAAACTGTTTTTT.

This clone was counted between two and nine times. The chain carries TRBV4-2 and TRBJ2-1; 10 nucleotides line up with TRBD2. There are 18 residues in the CDR3. Germline CDR1 reads LGHNA; CDR2 reads YNFKEQ. V gave up 1 base and J gave up 8 bases; unmatched junction bases: 14. The CDR3 nucleotides read TGTGCCAGCAGCCAAGGAAGACGGAGCGGGGGGGCAATCGATGAGCAGTTCTTC. It is translated as CASSQGRRSGGAIDEQFF.

This clone appeared a single time. The rearrangement joins TRBV5-6 to TRBJ1-1; no clear D gene. This CDR3 has 13 residues. CDR1 is SGHDT, CDR2 YYEEEE, per germline. V lost 0 bases and J 3 bases, leaving 6 bases between the germline ends. CDR3 sequence (DNA): TGTGCCAGCAGCTTGGCCGGGGACACTGAAGCTTTCTTT. Amino acids: CASSLAGDTEAFF.